The 7 T cell receptor beta chains in this list originate from one sample, sequenced in a study of siplizumab effects on memory and regulatory T cells. Sequencing was performed with immunoSEQ multiplex PCR; in TCRdb, only in-frame clones are kept and a portion is missing. The repertoire has about 100,000 clones, more than 85% of them found once; the top ten carry roughly 2.6%. Sequencing was done on a sample of CD4+ T cells sorted from blood. Receptor source: a human donor in good health. Some clones in this sample may be carry-over from other donors' samples.

The gene calls are TRBV6-6 and TRBJ1-2; 9 bases are shared with TRBD1. In germline, CDR1 is MNHNY, CDR2 SVGAGI (reference sequence). After removal of 6 bases from V and 2 bases from J, the junction contained 7 bases not matched to a gene. The CDR3 covers 15 residues. The DNA for the CDR3 is TGTGCCAGCAGCTTAACAGGGGGCGCGAACTATGGCTACACCTTC. Translating gives CASSLTGGANYGYTF.

The chain carries TRBV18 and TRBJ1-1, with D unclear. This CDR3 has 15 amino acids. Germline V gene data show CDR1 as KGHSH and CDR2 as LQKENI. With 6 bases removed from V and 3 bases from J, the gap between germline ends came to 17 bases. CDR3 amino acids: CASSKRGDWDTEAFF. CDR3 nucleotide sequence: TGTGCCAGCTCTAAGCGCGGGGATTGGGACACTGAAGCTTTCTTT. The variable domain in full, with the rest retrieved from reference TRBV18 and TRBJ1-1, is NAGVMQNPRHLVRRRGQEARLRCSPMKGHSHVYWYRQLPEEGLKFMVYLQKENIIDESGMPKERFSAEFPKEGPSILRIQQVVRGDSAAYFCASSKRGDWDTEAFFGQGTRLTVV.

V and J are TRBV28 and TRBJ2-3, with D uncertain. CDR1 is MDHEN, CDR2 SYDVKM, per germline. The CDR3 totals 11 residues. Trimming removed 3 bases at V and 8 bases at J, with 6 bases between. The CDR3 DNA sequence: TGTGCCAGCAGTTTTTCTAGTACGCAGTATTTT. Protein: CASSFSSTQYF.

The chain employs TRBV6-4 and TRBJ2-3; 7 positions agree with TRBD2. The CDR3 spans 15 residues. Trimming cost V 2 bases and J 6 bases; bases outside gene matches: 8. The germline CDR1 and CDR2 sequences are MRHNA and SNTAGT. For the CDR3, the DNA is TGTGCCAGCAGTGACCAAAGCGGGGCCATGGATACGCAGTATTTT. Encoded protein: CASSDQSGAMDTQYF.

V gene TRBV2 combines with J gene TRBJ2-2; TRBD1 matches 10 bases. The CDR3 has 16 residues. Germline CDR1 and CDR2: SNHLY and FYNNEI. With 6 bases clipped from V and 1 base from J, the junction kept 5 bases outside the gene matches. CDR3 in DNA: TGTGCCAGCAGGGCCTGGACAGGGGGGAACACCGGGGAGCTGTTTTTT. Translated, it gives CASRAWTGGNTGELFF.

The J gene is TRBJ2-3, the V gene TRBV5-1; possibly TRBD2 for D (5 bases). The CDR3 contains 16 residues. Germline CDR1 reads SGHRS; CDR2 reads YFSETQ. V gave up 1 base and J gave up 0 bases, with 12 bases separating them. CDR3 protein: CASSLQRGPSTDTQYF. CDR3 in DNA: TGCGCCAGCAGCTTGCAGCGCGGGCCAAGCACAGATACGCAGTATTTT.

This chain uses TRBV10-3 with TRBJ1-2; D is undetermined. CDR1 ENHRY and CDR2 SYGVKD come from the germline V gene. V lost 4 bases to trimming and J lost 0 bases, with 6 bases between them. CDR3 size: 13 residues. CDR3 protein: CAISVGSNYGYTF. The CDR3 DNA is TGTGCCATCAGTGTAGGGTCTAACTATGGCTACACCTTC.